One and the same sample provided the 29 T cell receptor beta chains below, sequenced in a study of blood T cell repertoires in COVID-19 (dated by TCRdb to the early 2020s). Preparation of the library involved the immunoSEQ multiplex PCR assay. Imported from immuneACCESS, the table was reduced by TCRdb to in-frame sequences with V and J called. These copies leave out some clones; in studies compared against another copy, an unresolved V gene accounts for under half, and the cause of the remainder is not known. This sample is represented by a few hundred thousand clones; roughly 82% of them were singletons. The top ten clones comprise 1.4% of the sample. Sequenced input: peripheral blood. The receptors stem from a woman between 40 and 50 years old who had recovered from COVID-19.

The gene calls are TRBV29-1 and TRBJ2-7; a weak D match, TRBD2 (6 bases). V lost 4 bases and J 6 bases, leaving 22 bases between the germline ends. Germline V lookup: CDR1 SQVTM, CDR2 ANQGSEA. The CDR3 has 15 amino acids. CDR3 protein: CSVAFLGQGLREQYF. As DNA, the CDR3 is TGCAGCGTTGCCTTTCTAGGTCAGGGACTCCGCGAGCAGTACTTC.

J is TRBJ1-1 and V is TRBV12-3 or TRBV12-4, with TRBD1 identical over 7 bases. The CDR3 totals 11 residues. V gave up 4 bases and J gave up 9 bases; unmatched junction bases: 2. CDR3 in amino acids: CASSYRGKAFF. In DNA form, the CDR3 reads TGTGCCAGCAGTTACAGGGGAAAAGCTTTCTTT.

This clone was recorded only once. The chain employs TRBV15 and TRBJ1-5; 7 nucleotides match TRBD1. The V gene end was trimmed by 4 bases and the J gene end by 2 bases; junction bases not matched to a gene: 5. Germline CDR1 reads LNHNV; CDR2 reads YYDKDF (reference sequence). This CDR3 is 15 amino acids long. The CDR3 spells CATSNSGQRNQPQHF. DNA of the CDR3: TGTGCCACCAGCAATTCGGGACAGCGCAATCAGCCCCAGCATTTT.

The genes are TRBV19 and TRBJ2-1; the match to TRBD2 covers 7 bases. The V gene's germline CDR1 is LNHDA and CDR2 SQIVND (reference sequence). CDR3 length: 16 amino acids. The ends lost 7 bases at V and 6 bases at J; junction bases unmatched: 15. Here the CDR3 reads CASNPQRDRLVNEQFF. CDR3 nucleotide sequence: TGTGCCAGTAACCCCCAGCGGGACCGACTGGTCAATGAGCAGTTCTTC. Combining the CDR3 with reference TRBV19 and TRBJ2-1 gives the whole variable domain DGGITQSPKYLFRKEGQNVTLSCEQNLNHDAMYWYRQDPGQGLRLIYYSQIVNDFQKGDIAEGYSVSREKKESFPLTVTSAQKNPTAFYLCASNPQRDRLVNEQFFGPGTRLTVL.

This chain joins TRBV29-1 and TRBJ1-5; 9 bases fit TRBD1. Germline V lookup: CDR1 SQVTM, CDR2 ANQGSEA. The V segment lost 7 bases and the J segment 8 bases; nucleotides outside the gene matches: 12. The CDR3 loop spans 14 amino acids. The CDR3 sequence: CSAPGQGLSEPQHF. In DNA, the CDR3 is TGCAGCGCCCCGGGACAGGGTCTTTCGGAGCCCCAGCATTTT.

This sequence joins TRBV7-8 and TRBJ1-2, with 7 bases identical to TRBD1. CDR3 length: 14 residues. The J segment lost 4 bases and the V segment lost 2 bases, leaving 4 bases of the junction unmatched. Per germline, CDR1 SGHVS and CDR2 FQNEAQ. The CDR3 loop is CASSLRDRAYGYTF. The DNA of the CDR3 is TGTGCCAGCAGCTTACGGGACAGAGCCTATGGCTACACCTTC.

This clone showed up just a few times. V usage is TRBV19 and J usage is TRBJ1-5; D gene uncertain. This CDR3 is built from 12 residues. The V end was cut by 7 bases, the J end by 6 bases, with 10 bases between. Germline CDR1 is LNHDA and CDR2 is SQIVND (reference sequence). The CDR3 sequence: CASTSLAQPQHF. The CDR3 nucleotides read TGTGCCAGTACCTCCTTGGCTCAGCCCCAGCATTTT.

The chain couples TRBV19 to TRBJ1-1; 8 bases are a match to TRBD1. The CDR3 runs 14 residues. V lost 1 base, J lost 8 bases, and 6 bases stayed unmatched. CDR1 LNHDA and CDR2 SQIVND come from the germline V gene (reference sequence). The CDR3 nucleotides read TGTGCCAGTAGTATAGTATCGGACAGGGAAGAAGCTTTCTTT. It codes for CASSIVSDREEAFF.

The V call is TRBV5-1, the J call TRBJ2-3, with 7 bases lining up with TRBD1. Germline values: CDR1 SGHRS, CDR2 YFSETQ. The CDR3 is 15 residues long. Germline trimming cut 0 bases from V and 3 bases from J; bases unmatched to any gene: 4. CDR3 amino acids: CASSLGDRATDTQYF. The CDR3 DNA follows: TGCGCCAGCAGCTTGGGAGACAGGGCAACAGATACGCAGTATTTT.

The CDR3 protein is CASSSTQGSGNTIYF. The CDR3 DNA sequence: TGTGCCAGCAGCTCAACACAGGGGTCTGGAAACACCATATATTTT. This chain uses TRBV9 with TRBJ1-3; TRBD1 aligns across 7 bases. Germline V gives CDR1 SGDLS, CDR2 YYNGEE. V shed 4 bases and J 1 base; nucleotides not matched to a gene: 5. The CDR3 extends over 15 amino acids. The full variable domain, with the rest looked up from reference TRBV9 and TRBJ1-3, is DSGVTQTPKHLITATGQRVTLRCSPRSGDLSVYWYQQSLDQGLQFLIQYYNGEERAKGNILERFSAQQFPDLHSELNLSSLELGDSALYFCASSSTQGSGNTIYFGEGSWLTVV.

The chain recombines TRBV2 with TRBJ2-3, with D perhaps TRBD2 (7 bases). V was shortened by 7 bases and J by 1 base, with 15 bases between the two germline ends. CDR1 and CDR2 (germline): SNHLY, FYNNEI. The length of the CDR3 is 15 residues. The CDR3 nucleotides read TGTGCCAGCAAACTTGAGGGGGGGGGCACAGATACGCAGTATTTT. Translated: CASKLEGGGTDTQYF.

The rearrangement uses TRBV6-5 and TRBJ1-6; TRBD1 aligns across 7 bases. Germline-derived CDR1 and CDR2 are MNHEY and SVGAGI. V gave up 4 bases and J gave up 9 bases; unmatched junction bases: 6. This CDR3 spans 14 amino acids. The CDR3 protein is CASSSKTGISPLHF. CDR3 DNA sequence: TGTGCCAGCAGTTCCAAGACAGGGATTTCACCCCTCCACTTT.

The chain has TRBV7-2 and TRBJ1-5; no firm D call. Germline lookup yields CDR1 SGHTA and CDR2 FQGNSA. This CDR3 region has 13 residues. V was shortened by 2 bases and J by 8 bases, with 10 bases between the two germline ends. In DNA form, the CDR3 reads TGTGCCAGCAGCTTATCTCGGGAAGAGCCCCAGCATTTT. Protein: CASSLSREEPQHF.

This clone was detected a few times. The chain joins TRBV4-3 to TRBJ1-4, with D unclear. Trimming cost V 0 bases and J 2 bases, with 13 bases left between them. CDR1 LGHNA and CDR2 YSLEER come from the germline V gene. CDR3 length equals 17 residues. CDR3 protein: CASSQDLSPTTNEKLFF. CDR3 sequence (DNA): TGCGCCAGCAGCCAAGATCTATCCCCCACGACTAATGAAAAACTGTTTTTT.

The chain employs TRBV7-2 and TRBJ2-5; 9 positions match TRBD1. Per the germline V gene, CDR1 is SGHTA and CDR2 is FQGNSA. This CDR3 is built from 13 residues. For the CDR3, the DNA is TGTGCATCGGGACAGGGAGGAGGTGAGACCCAGTACTTC. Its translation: CASGQGGGETQYF.

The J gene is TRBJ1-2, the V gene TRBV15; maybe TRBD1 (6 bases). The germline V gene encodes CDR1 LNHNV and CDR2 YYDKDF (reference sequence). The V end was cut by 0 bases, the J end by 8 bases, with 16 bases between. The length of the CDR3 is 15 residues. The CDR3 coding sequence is TGTGCCACCAGCAGAGATTCGGACAGTGCGAGAGGCTACACCTTC. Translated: CATSRDSDSARGYTF.

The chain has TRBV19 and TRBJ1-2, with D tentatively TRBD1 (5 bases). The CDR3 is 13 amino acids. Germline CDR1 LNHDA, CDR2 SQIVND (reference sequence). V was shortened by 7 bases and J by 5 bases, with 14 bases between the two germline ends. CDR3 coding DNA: TGTGCCAGTAAATGGACGGGGGAATATGGCTACACCTTC. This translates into CASKWTGEYGYTF.

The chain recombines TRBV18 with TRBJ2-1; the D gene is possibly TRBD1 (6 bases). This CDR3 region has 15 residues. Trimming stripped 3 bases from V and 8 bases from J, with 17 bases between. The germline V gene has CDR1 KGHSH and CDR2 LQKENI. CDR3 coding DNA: TGTGCCAGCTCACCCATAGACAGGTTTAGAGATGAGCAGTTCTTC. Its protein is CASSPIDRFRDEQFF.

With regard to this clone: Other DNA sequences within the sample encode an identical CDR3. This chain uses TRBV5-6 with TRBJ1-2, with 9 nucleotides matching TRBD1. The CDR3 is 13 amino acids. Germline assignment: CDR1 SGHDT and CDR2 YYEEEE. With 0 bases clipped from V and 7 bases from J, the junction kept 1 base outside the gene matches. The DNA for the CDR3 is TGTGCCAGCAGCTTGGGGACAGGGGTTGGCTACACCTTC. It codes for CASSLGTGVGYTF. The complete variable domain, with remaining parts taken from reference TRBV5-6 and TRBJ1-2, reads DAGVTQSPTHLIKTRGQQVTLRCSPKSGHDTVSWYQQALGQGPQFIFQYYEEEERQRGNFPDRFSGHQFPNYSSELNVNALLLGDSALYLCASSLGTGVGYTFGSGTRLTVV.

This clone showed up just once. The CDR3 nucleotides read TGTGCCAGCACCCAGGGAGGAGGACAGGGGTTAGCTTTCTTT. Translated: CASTQGGGQGLAFF. V usage is TRBV27 and J usage is TRBJ1-1; TRBD1 matches at 9 bases. Germline V lookup: CDR1 MNHEY, CDR2 SMNVEV (reference sequence). The ends lost 7 bases at V and 10 bases at J; junction bases unmatched: 13. This CDR3 comprises 14 residues.

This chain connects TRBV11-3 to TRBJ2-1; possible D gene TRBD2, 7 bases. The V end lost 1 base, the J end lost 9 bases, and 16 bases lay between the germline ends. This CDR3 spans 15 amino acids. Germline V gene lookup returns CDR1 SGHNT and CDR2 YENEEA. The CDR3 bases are TGTGCCAGCAGCTTAGTTGCGGGGGACAACAGTGAGCAGTTCTTC. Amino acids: CASSLVAGDNSEQFF.

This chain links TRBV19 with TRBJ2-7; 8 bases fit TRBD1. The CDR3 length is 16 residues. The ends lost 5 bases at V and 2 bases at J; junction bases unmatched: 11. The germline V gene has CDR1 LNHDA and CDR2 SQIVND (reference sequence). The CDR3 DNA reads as TGTGCCAGTAGTCATAGCCGGGACAGGTCTACCTACGAGCAGTACTTC. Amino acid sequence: CASSHSRDRSTYEQYF.

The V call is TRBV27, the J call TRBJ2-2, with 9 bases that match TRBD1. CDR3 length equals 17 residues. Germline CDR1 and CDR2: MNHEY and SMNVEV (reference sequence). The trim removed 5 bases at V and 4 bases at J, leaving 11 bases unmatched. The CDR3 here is CASSLLQGASGTGELFF. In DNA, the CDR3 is TGTGCCAGCAGTCTCTTACAGGGGGCGTCGGGCACCGGGGAGCTGTTTTTT.

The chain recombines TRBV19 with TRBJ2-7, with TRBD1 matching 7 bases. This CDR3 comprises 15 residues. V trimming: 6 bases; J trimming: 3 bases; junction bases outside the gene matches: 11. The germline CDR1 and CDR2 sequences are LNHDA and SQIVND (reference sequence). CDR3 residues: CASRQAGGDVYEQYF. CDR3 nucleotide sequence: TGTGCCAGTAGACAAGCAGGGGGAGATGTCTACGAGCAGTACTTC.

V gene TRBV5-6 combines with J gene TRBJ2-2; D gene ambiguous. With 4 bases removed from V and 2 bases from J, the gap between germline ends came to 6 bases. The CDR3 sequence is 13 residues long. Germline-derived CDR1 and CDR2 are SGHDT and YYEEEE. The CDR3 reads CASSTTNTGELFF. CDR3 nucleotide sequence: TGTGCCAGCAGCACGACAAACACCGGGGAGCTGTTTTTT.

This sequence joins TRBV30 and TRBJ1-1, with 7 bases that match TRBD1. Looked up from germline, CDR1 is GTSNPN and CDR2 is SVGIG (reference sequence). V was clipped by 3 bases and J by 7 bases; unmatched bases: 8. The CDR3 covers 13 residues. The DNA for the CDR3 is TGTGCCTGGAGCCGGGGGACAGCCGTTGAAGCTTTCTTT. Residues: CAWSRGTAVEAFF.

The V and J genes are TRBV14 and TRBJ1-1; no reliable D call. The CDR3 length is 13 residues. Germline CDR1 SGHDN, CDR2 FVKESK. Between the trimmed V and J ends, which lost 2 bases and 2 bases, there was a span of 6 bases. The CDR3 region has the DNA TGTGCCAGCAGCCAATCAGGAAACACTGAAGCTTTCTTT. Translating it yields CASSQSGNTEAFF.

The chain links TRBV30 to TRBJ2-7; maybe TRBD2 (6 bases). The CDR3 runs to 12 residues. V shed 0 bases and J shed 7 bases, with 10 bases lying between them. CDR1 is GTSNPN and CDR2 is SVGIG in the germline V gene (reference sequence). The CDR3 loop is CAWSVGRGEQYF. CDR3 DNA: TGTGCCTGGAGTGTGGGCCGGGGGGAGCAGTACTTC.

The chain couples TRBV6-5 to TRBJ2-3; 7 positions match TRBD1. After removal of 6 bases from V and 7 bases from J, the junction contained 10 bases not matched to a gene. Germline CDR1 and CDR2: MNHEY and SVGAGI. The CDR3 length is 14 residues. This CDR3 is CASRTGTVGYTQYF. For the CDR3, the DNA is TGTGCCAGCAGGACCGGGACAGTTGGGTATACGCAGTATTTT.